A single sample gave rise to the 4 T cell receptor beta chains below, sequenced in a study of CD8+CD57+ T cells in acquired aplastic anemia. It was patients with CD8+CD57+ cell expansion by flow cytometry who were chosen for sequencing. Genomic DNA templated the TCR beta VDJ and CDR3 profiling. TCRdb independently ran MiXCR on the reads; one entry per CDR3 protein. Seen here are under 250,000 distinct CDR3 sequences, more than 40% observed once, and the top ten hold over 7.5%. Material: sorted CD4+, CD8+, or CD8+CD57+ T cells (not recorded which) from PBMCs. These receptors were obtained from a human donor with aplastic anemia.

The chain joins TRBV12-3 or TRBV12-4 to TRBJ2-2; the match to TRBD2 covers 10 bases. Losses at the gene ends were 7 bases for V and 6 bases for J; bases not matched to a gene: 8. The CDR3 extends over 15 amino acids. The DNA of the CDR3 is TGTGCCAGCACCCTAGCGGGAGATTTGGCCGGGGAGCTGTTTTTT. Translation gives CASTLAGDLAGELFF.

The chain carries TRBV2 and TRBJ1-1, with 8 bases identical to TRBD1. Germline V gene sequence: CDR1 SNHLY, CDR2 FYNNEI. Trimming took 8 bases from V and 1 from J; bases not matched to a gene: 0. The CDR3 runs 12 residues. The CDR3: CASGTGNTEAFF. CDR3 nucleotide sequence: TGTGCCAGCGGGACAGGGAACACTGAAGCTTTCTTT.

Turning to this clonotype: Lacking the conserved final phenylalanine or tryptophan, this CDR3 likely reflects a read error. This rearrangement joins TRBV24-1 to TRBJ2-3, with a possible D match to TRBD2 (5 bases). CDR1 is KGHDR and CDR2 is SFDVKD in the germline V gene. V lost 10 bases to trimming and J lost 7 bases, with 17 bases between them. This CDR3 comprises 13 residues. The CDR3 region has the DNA TGTGCCACAGATGGAGGAACGTCACATACGCAGTATCTT. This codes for CATDGGTSHTQYL.

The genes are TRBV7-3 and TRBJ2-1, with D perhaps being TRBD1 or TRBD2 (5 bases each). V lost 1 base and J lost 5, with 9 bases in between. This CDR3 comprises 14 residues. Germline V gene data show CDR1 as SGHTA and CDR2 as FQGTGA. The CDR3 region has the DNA TGTGCCAGCAGCTTAATGGTGGGGGACAATGAGCAGTTCTTC. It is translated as CASSLMVGDNEQFF.